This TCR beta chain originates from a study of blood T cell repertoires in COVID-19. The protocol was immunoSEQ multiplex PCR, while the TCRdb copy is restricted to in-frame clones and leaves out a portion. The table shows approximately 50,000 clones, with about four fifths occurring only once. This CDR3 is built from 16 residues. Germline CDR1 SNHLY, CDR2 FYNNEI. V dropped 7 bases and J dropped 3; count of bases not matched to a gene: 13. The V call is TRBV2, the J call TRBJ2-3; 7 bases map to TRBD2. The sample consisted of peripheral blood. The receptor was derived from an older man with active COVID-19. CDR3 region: CASIPTGRARTDTQYF. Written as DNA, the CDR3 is TGTGCCAGCATCCCCACGGGGAGGGCGAGGACAGATACGCAGTATTTT. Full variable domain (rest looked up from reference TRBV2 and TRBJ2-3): EPEVTQTPSHQVTQMGQEVILRCVPISNHLYFYWYRQILGQKVEFLVSFYNNEISEKSEIFDDQFSVERPDGSNFTLKIRSTKLEDSAMYFCASIPTGRARTDTQYFGPGTRLTVL.